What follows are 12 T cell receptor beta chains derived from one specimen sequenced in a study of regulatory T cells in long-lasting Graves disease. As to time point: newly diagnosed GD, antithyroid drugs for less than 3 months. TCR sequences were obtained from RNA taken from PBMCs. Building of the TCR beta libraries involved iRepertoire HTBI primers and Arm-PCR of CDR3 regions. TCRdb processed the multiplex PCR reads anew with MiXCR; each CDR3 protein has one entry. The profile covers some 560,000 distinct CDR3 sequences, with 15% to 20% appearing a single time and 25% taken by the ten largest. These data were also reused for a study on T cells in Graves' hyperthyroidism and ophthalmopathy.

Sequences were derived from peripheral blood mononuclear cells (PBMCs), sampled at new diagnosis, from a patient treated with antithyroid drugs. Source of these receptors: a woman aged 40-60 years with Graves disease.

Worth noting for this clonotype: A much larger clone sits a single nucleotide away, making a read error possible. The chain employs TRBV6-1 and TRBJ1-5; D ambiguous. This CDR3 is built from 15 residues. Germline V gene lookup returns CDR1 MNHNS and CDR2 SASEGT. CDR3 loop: CASGEESSGNQPQHF. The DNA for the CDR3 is TGTGCCAGCGGTGAAGAGTCTTCCGGCAATCAGCCCCAGCATTTT.

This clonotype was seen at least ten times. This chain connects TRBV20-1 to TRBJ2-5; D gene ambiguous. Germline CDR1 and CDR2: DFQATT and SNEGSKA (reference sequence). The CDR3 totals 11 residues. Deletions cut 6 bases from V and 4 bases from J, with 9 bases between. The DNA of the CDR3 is TGCAGTGCCATGAAGGCAGAGACCCAGTACTTC. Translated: CSAMKAETQYF.

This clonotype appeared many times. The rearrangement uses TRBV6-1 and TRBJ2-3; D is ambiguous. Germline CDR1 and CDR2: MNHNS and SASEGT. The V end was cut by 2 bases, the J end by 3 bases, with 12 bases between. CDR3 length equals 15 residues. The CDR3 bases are TGTGCCAGCAGTGAATTCTCTGTCGGGACAGATACGCAGTATTTT. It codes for CASSEFSVGTDTQYF.

The CDR3 here is CASSLVSERRDTQYF. Written as DNA, the CDR3 is TGCGCCAGCAGCTTGGTGAGCGAGAGGCGGGATACGCAGTATTTT. The V gene is TRBV5-1, the J gene TRBJ2-3; D remains ambiguous. The CDR3 runs 15 residues. V lost 0 bases, J lost 6 bases, and 14 bases lay in between. Germline lookup yields CDR1 SGHRS and CDR2 YFSETQ.

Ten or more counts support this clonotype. CDR3 nucleotides: TGCAGCGTGCGACAGGGGGAACTTTCCTACAATGAGCAGTTCTTC. This codes for CSVRQGELSYNEQFF. This chain uses TRBV29-1 with TRBJ2-1; 9 nucleotides match TRBD1. The germline V gene has CDR1 SQVTM and CDR2 ANQGSEA. With V trimmed by 6 bases and J by 1 base, 7 bases remained unmatched. The CDR3 spans 15 residues.

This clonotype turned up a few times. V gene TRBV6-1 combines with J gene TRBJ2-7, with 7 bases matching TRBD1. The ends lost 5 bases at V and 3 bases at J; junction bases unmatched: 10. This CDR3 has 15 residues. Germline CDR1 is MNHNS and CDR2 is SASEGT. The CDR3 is CASSTTDRIYYEQYF. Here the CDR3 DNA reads TGTGCCAGCAGTACTACGGACAGGATTTACTACGAGCAGTACTTC.

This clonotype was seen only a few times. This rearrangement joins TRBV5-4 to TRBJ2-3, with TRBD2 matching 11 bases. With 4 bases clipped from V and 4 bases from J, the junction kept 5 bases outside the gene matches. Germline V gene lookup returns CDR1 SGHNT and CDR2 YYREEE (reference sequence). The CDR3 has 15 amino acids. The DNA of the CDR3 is TGTGCCAGCAGCCGACTAGCGGGGCAATCAGATACGCAGTATTTT. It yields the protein CASSRLAGQSDTQYF. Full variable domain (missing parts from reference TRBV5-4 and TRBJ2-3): ETGVTQSPTHLIKTRGQQVTLRCSSQSGHNTVSWYQQALGQGPQFIFQYYREEENGRGNFPPRFSGLQFPNYSSELNVNALELDDSALYLCASSRLAGQSDTQYFGPGTRLTVL.

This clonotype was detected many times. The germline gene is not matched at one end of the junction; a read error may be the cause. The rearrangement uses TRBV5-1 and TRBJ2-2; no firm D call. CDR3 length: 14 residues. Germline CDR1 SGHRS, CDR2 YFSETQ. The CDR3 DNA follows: TGTGCCAGCAGCCTCGTCCTAAACACCGGGGAGCTGTTTTTT. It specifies CASSLVLNTGELFF.

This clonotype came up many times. Here the CDR3 reads CASSLESRQGGGSYEQYF. In DNA form, the CDR3 reads TGTGCCAGCAGTTTAGAGAGTAGGCAGGGCGGGGGTTCCTACGAGCAGTACTTC. The V call is TRBV28, the J call TRBJ2-7; 7 bases match TRBD2. CDR3 length: 18 residues. The V gene's germline CDR1 is MDHEN and CDR2 SYDVKM. The junction had 14 bases not matched to a gene; V was cut back by 2 bases and J by 1 base.

This CDR3 is CASRMTGRDRQPQHF. The CDR3 DNA reads as TGTGCCAGCAGGATGACAGGGCGAGATCGTCAGCCCCAGCATTTT. V usage is TRBV27 and J usage is TRBJ1-5; 7 bases are a match to TRBD1. Germline V gene lookup returns CDR1 MNHEY and CDR2 SMNVEV (reference sequence). Losses at the gene ends were 6 bases for V and 6 bases for J; bases not matched to a gene: 11. The length of the CDR3 is 15 residues.

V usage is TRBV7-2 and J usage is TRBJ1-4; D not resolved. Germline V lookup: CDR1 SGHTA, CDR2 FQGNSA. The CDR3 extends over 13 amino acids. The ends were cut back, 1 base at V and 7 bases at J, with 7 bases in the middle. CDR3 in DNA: TGTGCCAGCAGCTTAGTTTGGGGTGAAAAACTGTTTTTT. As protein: CASSLVWGEKLFF.

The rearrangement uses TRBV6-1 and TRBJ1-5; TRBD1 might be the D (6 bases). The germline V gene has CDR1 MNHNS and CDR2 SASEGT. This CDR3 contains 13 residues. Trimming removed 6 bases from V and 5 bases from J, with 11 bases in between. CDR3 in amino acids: CASRDSSYQPQHF. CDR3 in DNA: TGTGCCAGCAGGGACAGTTCCTATCAGCCCCAGCATTTT.